This TCR beta chain originates from a study of CD8 T cells in Susac syndrome. An amount of RNA that ranged from roughly 0.5 to 1 ug was reverse transcribed with random hexamers. The amplification used immunoSEQ multiplex PCR on TCR beta CDR3; it spanned 54 Vbeta and 13 Jbeta. Via MiXCR, TCRdb re-called the immunoSEQ multiplex PCR reads, giving one row per CDR3 protein. The sample holds under 250,000 distinct CDR3 sequences, 85% to 95% seen once. This CDR3 is built from 15 residues. Germline V gene lookup returns CDR1 SEHNR and CDR2 FQNEAQ (reference sequence). V lost 2 bases to trimming and J lost 3 bases; unmatched junction nucleotides: 4. The sequenced target, TCR beta, came from blood CD8+ and CD4+ T cells. Treatment-naive patients with stable or active relapsing-remitting disease served as multiple sclerosis controls. TEMRA cells were FACS-enriched, while CD8+ and CD4+ T cells were negatively isolated.

The receptor was isolated from a human donor with multiple sclerosis. The sample taken for sequencing was CD4+ T cells from PBMCs. This rearrangement joins TRBV7-9 to TRBJ2-5; 9 bases fit TRBD1. The CDR3 spells CASSLPGQGEETQYF. The CDR3, as DNA: TGTGCCAGCAGCTTACCGGGACAGGGTGAAGAGACCCAGTACTTC.